Listed here are 5 T cell receptor beta chains from one sample, sequenced in a study of T cells after posttransplantation cyclophosphamide. Repertoires were generated with immunoSEQ multiplex PCR, while TCRdb's copy carries only in-frame clones and drops some. This table holds approximately 18,000 clones, approximately 87% found once. The sample comprised memory CD4+ T cells sorted from blood. The receptors originated from a man aged 30 to 45 in good health and a related stem cell transplant donor.

The genes are TRBV10-2 and TRBJ2-7; no reliable D call. The CDR3 is 15 residues long. V gave up 0 bases and J gave up 7 bases, with 16 bases separating them. Germline loops: CDR1 WSHSY, CDR2 SAAADI. CDR3 bases: TGCGCCAGCAGTGAGTCGGGCAGATACTCTGAAGAGCAGTACTTC. This encodes CASSESGRYSEEQYF.

The table lists this clone with a few counts. J is TRBJ1-6 and V is TRBV10-3, with 11 nucleotides matching TRBD1. Trimming took 5 bases from V and 7 from J; bases not matched to a gene: 4. CDR3 size: 15 residues. In germline, CDR1 is ENHRY, CDR2 SYGVKD. This CDR3 reads CAISNRDRGNSPLHF. In DNA, the CDR3 is TGTGCCATCAGTAACCGGGACAGGGGGAATTCACCCCTCCACTTT.

The chain uses TRBV23-1 and TRBJ1-1, with D uncertain. TRBV23-1 is labeled an ORF, and its function is uncertain. The CDR3 length is 17 residues. The V end was cut by 0 bases, the J end by 2 bases, with 16 bases between. The CDR3 DNA reads as TGCGCCAGCAGTCAATCGAGCCCCGTGCTGTCTAACACTGAAGCTTTCTTT. Translation: CASSQSSPVLSNTEAFF.

This clone was seen only a few times. The V gene is TRBV7-3, the J gene TRBJ2-7; D is possibly TRBD1 (6 bases). V was cut by 5 bases and J by 9 bases, with 29 bases left in between. The CDR3 length is 17 residues. Germline V gene sequence: CDR1 SGHTA, CDR2 FQGTGA. CDR3 sequence: CASSIEFRDTREWGQYF. The CDR3 DNA sequence: TGTGCCAGCAGCATAGAATTTCGGGACACTAGGGAATGGGGGCAGTACTTC.

J is TRBJ2-6 and V is TRBV19; the match to TRBD1 covers 9 bases. V shed 5 bases and J 2 bases; nucleotides not matched to a gene: 1. Germline CDR1 LNHDA, CDR2 SQIVND (reference sequence). The CDR3 runs 15 residues. The CDR3: CASSWDRAGANVLTF. DNA for the CDR3: TGTGCCAGTAGTTGGGACAGGGCTGGGGCCAACGTCCTGACTTTC. Full variable domain (rest looked up from reference TRBV19 and TRBJ2-6): DGGITQSPKYLFRKEGQNVTLSCEQNLNHDAMYWYRQDPGQGLRLIYYSQIVNDFQKGDIAEGYSVSREKKESFPLTVTSAQKNPTAFYLCASSWDRAGANVLTFGAGSRLTVL.